The 14 T cell receptor beta chains in this list originate from one sample, sequenced in a study of blood T cell repertoires in COVID-19. The repertoire was sequenced with immunoSEQ multiplex PCR; TCRdb's copy has only in-frame clones and lacks some. The sample has more than 300,000 clones, nearly 90% seen once. Material: PBMCs or T cells enriched from blood (not recorded which). These receptors were obtained from a woman aged 30 to 39 who had recovered from COVID-19.

The rearrangement links TRBV21-1 to TRBJ2-7; the D call of TRBD2 is as the table states it, not checked on the DNA. TRBV21-1 is an annotated pseudogene. The CDR3 has 16 residues. The CDR3, as DNA: TGTGCCAGCAGCAAATCGAGTAGCCCCGGCTCCTACGAGCAGTACTTC. The encoded protein is CASSKSSSPGSYEQYF.

As DNA, the CDR3 is TGTGCCAGTATGCAAGGGGGAGGGTCGAACACTGAAGCTTTCTTT. The encoded protein is CASMQGGGSNTEAFF. The rearrangement joins TRBV19 to TRBJ1-1; TRBD1 is a possible D gene (6 bases). The CDR3 has 15 residues. From germline, CDR1 is LNHDA and CDR2 SQIVND (reference sequence). Trimming removed 7 bases from V and 1 base from J, with 16 bases in between.

The genes are TRBV24-1 and TRBJ1-1, with TRBD1 identical over 7 bases. V lost 4 bases to trimming and J lost 7 bases; unmatched junction nucleotides: 5. The CDR3 extends over 13 amino acids. Germline V gene lookup returns CDR1 KGHDR and CDR2 SFDVKD. CDR3 DNA sequence: TGTGCCACCAGTGAGGGACAGTTCGGTGAAGCTTTCTTT. This codes for CATSEGQFGEAFF.

The CDR3 loop is CASSQDRAAEAFF. Written as DNA, the CDR3 is TGTGCCAGCAGCCAGGACAGGGCCGCTGAAGCTTTCTTT. This chain connects TRBV3-1 (or the pseudogene TRBV3-2) to TRBJ1-1; TRBD1 matches at 8 bases. V shed 3 bases and J 6 bases; nucleotides not matched to a gene: 3. The V gene's germline CDR1 is LGHDT and CDR2 YNNKEL (reference sequence). This CDR3 is built from 13 residues.

This clone was seen only a few times. This rearrangement joins TRBV19 to TRBJ2-7, with 11 bases matching TRBD1. V lost 10 bases to trimming and J lost 3 bases; unmatched junction nucleotides: 8. Germline loops: CDR1 LNHDA, CDR2 SQIVND (reference sequence). The CDR3 sequence is 14 residues long. The CDR3: CATGPGTGGYEQYF. CDR3 DNA sequence: TGTGCCACTGGCCCCGGGACAGGGGGCTACGAGCAGTACTTC.

This clone was observed a handful of times. This chain connects TRBV4-1 to TRBJ1-4; no reliable D call. The length of the CDR3 is 15 residues. V shed 4 bases and J shed 8 bases, with 17 bases lying between them. The germline V gene has CDR1 MGHRA and CDR2 YSYEKL. The CDR3 coding sequence is TGCGCCAGCAGCCTACTCGGGTTGCTCCGAGAAAAACTGTTTTTT. Protein product: CASSLLGLLREKLFF.

The J gene is TRBJ2-3, the V gene TRBV7-2, with D possibly matching TRBD2 (7 bases). The CDR3 consists of 17 residues. Trimming pared 3 bases from V and 0 bases from J, leaving 16 bases between. Germline-derived CDR1 and CDR2 are SGHTA and FQGNSA. CDR3 bases: TGTGCCAGCAGCTTCGGGGCGGGGGCGTCTAGCACAGATACGCAGTATTTT. It is translated as CASSFGAGASSTDTQYF.

This sequence joins TRBV9 and TRBJ1-2, with D possibly TRBD1 on 5 matching bases. Trimming removed 0 bases from V and 4 bases from J, with 7 bases in between. This CDR3 region has 13 residues. In germline, CDR1 is SGDLS, CDR2 YYNGEE. In nucleotides, the CDR3 is TGTGCCAGCAGCGTAGCTGGGGCCTATGGCTACACCTTC. Translated, it gives CASSVAGAYGYTF.

The V and J genes are TRBV5-1 and TRBJ1-5; D is unclear. This CDR3 spans 13 amino acids. V was trimmed by 0 bases and J by 8 bases, leaving 9 bases between them. The germline CDR1 and CDR2 sequences are SGHRS and YFSETQ. This CDR3 reads CASSLAGMEPQHF. The CDR3 DNA is TGCGCCAGCAGCTTGGCGGGGATGGAGCCCCAGCATTTT.

V and J are TRBV6-4 and TRBJ1-5; a weak D match, TRBD1 (6 bases). The germline V gene has CDR1 MRHNA and CDR2 SNTAGT. V was trimmed by 5 bases and J by 7 bases, leaving 12 bases between them. The CDR3 covers 13 residues. The CDR3 DNA reads as TGTGCCAGCAGTAGCGAAGGGGGACAGCCCCAGCATTTT. It specifies CASSSEGGQPQHF.

The V gene is TRBV5-1, the J gene TRBJ1-1, with D uncertain. The CDR3 is made up of 14 amino acids. Trimming stripped 2 bases from V and 1 base from J, with 9 bases between. Germline CDR1 and CDR2: SGHRS and YFSETQ. CDR3 nucleotide sequence: TGCGCCAGCAGCTTCGACGGAGCGAACACTGAAGCTTTCTTT. Amino acid sequence: CASSFDGANTEAFF. Supplemented by reference TRBV5-1 and TRBJ1-1, the full variable domain reads KAGVTQTPRYLIKTRGQQVTLSCSPISGHRSVSWYQQTPGQGLQFLFEYFSETQRNKGNFPGRFSGRQFSNSRSEMNVSTLELGDSALYLCASSFDGANTEAFFGQGTRLTVV.

The chain uses TRBV5-1 and TRBJ1-2, with D maybe TRBD1 (5 bases). Germline V gene sequence: CDR1 SGHRS, CDR2 YFSETQ. The CDR3 totals 14 residues. V lost 4 bases and J 6 bases, leaving 16 bases between the germline ends. CDR3 sequence (DNA): TGCGCCAGCAGCACTGACCCCGGGGGTGATGGCTACACCTTC. It yields the protein CASSTDPGGDGYTF. Variable domain in full (rest from reference TRBV5-1 and TRBJ1-2): KAGVTQTPRYLIKTRGQQVTLSCSPISGHRSVSWYQQTPGQGLQFLFEYFSETQRNKGNFPGRFSGRQFSNSRSEMNVSTLELGDSALYLCASSTDPGGDGYTFGSGTRLTVV.

The V and J genes are TRBV6-5 and TRBJ2-3; 7 bases map to TRBD1. The CDR3 contains 16 residues. Trimming cost V 4 bases and J 8 bases; bases outside gene matches: 15. From germline, CDR1 is MNHEY and CDR2 SVGAGI. The CDR3 DNA sequence: TGTGCCAGCAGTTCCCGACAGACAGGGTCTCAGGCTACGCAGTATTTT. Residues: CASSSRQTGSQATQYF.

This chain uses TRBV2 with TRBJ2-2; perhaps TRBD2 as D (6 bases). Germline V gene lookup returns CDR1 SNHLY and CDR2 FYNNEI. The germline V and J ends were trimmed by 5 bases and 8 bases, with 21 bases remaining between them. The CDR3 spans 16 residues. CDR3 amino acids: CASSFSSAQRGGELFF. The CDR3 DNA reads as TGTGCCAGCAGTTTCTCTAGCGCACAGCGTGGGGGGGAGCTGTTTTTT.